This TCR beta chain was captured in a study of OX40 agonist ivuxolimab in advanced cancers. Background on the study: The drug used for patients, ivuxolimab, was an agonistic anti-OX40 (CD134) antibody.

Individuals having autoimmune disease history or systemic immunosuppression were not enrolled. CDR3 length: 13 amino acids. The V gene lost 3 bases and the J gene lost 4 bases, with 10 bases spanning the gap. Germline-derived CDR1 and CDR2 are MGHRA and YSYEKL. As concerns this clone: The antigen is not known.

Some clones are missing from TCRdb's copy, which holds only in-frame ones; the method was immunoSEQ multiplex PCR. The sample carries about 60,000 clones, about 86% recorded once. Overall study findings and caveats: By week 6 at 0.1 to 3.0 mg/kg, blood CD4+ and CD8+ T cells had expanded clonally.

The specimen comprised CD4+ or CD8+ T cells sorted from blood, sampled in a trial of the OX40 agonist ivuxolimab. The chain couples TRBV4-1 to TRBJ2-7; no definite D call. The sequence was collected from an adult with an advanced solid tumor such as melanoma, head and neck, liver or kidney cancer. The CDR3 reads CASSHMTLYEQYF. DNA for the CDR3: TGCGCCAGCAGCCATATGACCCTTTACGAGCAGTACTTC.